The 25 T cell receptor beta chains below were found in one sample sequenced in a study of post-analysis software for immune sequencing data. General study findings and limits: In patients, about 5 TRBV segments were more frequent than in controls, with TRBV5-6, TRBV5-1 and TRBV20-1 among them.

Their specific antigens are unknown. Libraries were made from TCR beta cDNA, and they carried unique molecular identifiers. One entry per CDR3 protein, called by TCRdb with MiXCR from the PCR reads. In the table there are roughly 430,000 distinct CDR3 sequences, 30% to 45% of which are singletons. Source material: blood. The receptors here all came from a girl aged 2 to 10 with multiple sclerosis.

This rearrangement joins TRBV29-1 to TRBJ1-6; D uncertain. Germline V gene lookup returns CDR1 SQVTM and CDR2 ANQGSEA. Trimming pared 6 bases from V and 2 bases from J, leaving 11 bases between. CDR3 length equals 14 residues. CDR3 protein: CSVKDTTYNSPLHF. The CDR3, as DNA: TGCAGCGTCAAAGACACTACCTATAATTCACCCCTCCACTTT.

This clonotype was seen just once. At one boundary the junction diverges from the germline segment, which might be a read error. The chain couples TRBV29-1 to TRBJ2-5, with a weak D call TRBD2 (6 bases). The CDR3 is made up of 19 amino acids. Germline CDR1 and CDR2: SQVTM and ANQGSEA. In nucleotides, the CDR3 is TGCAGCGTTGAAGAACCACGGTTGACTAGTGGGGTTCCACAAGAGACCCGGTACTTC. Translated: CSVEEPRLTSGVPQETRYF.

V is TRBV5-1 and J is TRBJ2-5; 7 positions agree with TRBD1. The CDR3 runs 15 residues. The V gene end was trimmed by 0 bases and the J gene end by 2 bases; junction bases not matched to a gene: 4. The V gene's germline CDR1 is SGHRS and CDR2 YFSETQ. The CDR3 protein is CASSLAGTDQETQYF. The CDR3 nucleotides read TGCGCCAGCAGCTTGGCCGGGACAGATCAAGAGACCCAGTACTTC.

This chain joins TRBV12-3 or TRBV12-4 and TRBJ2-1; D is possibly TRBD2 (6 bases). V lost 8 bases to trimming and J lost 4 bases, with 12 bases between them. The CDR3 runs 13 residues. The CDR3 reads CASRLVIYNEQFF. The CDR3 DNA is TGTGCCAGCCGACTAGTTATATACAATGAGCAGTTCTTC.

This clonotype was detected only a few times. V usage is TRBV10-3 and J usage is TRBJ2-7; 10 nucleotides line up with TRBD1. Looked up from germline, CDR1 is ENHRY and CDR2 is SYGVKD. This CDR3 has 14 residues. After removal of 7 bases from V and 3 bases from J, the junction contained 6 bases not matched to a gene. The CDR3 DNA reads TGTGCCATCAAACAGACAGGGGGCCGCTACGAGCAGTACTTC. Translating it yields CAIKQTGGRYEQYF.

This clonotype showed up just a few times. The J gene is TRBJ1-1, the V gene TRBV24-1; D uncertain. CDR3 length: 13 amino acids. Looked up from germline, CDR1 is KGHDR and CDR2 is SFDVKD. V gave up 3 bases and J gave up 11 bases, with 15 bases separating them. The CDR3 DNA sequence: TGTGCCACCAGTGATCTAGGTGACCCGCCCGCTTTCTTT. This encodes CATSDLGDPPAFF.

The CDR3 coding sequence is TGCAGTGCTAGAGATGGCCGGAGAACTCAAGAGACCCAGTACTTC. It specifies CSARDGRRTQETQYF. V gene TRBV20-1 combines with J gene TRBJ2-5; D is undetermined. With 0 bases removed from V and 2 bases from J, the gap between germline ends came to 13 bases. The V gene's germline CDR1 is DFQATT and CDR2 SNEGSKA (reference sequence). The length of the CDR3 is 15 residues.

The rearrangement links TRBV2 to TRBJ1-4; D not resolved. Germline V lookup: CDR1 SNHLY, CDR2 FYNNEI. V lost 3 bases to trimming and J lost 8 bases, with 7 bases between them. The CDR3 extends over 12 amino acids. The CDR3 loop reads CASSDLPEKLFF. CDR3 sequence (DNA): TGTGCCAGCAGTGACCTGCCGGAAAAACTGTTTTTT.

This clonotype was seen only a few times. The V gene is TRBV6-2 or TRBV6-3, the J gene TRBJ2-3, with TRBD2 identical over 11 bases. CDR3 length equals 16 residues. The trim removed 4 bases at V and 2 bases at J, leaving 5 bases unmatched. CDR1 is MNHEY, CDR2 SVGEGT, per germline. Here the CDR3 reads CASSSVTSGVTDTQYF. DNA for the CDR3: TGTGCCAGCAGTTCCGTGACTAGCGGGGTCACAGATACGCAGTATTTT.

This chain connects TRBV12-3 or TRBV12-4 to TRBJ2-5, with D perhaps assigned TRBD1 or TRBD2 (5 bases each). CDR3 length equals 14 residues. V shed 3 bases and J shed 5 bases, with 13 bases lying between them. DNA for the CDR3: TGTGCCAGCAGTTTGAGTCAGGGAGTGGAGACCCAGTACTTC. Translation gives CASSLSQGVETQYF.

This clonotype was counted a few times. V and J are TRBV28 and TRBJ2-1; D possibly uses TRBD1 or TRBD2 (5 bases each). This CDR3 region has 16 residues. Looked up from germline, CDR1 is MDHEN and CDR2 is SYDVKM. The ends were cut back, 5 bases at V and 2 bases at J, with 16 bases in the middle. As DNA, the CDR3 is TGTGCCAGCAGTGCGCCGAGGGGAAACCCCTACAATGAGCAGTTCTTC. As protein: CASSAPRGNPYNEQFF.

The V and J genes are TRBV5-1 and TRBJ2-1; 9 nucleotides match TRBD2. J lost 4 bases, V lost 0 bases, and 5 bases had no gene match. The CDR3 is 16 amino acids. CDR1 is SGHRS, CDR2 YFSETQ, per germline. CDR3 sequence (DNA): TGCGCCAGCAGCTTGGAGTCAGCGGGGGGATACAATGAGCAGTTCTTC. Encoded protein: CASSLESAGGYNEQFF.

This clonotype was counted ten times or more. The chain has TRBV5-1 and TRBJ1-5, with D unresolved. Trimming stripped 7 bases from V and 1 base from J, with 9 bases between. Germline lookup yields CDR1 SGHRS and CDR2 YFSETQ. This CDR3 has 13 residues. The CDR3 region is CASAEASNQPQHF. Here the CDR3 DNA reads TGCGCCAGCGCTGAGGCAAGCAATCAGCCCCAGCATTTT.

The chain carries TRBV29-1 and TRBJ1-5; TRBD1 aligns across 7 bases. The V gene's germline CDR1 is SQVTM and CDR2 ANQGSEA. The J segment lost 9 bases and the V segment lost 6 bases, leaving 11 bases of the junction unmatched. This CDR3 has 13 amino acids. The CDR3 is CSVRQGQGGPQHF. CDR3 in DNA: TGCAGCGTGCGTCAGGGCCAGGGGGGGCCCCAGCATTTT.

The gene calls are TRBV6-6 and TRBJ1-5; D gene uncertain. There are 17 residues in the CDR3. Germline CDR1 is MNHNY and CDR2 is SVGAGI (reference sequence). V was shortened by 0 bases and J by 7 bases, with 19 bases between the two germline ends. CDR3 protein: CASSYSNDPRARQPQHF. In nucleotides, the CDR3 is TGTGCCAGCAGTTACTCGAATGATCCGAGGGCGAGGCAGCCCCAGCATTTT.

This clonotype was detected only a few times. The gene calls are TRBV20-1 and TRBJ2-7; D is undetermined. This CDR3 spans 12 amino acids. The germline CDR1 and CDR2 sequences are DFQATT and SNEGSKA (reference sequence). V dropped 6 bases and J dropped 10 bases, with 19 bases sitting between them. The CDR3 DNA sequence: TGCAGTGCGAGCCGAAACCTAGAGGCCCAGTACTTC. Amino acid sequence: CSASRNLEAQYF.

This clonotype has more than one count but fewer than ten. DNA of the CDR3: TGTGCCAGCAGCCTGCCGGGACTCGATCTCTACGAGCAGTACTTC. Translated: CASSLPGLDLYEQYF. The rearrangement uses TRBV5-6 and TRBJ2-7, with D tentatively TRBD2 (6 bases). CDR1 and CDR2 from the germline V gene are SGHDT and YYEEEE. Trimming left V 4 bases short and J 3 bases short, with 17 bases between. The CDR3 extends over 15 amino acids.

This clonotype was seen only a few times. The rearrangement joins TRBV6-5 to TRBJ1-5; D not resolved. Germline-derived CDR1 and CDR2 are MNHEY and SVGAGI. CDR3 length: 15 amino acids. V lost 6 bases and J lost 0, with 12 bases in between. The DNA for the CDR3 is TGTGCCAGCAGGTCCCTGCGTTATAGCAATCAGCCCCAGCATTTT. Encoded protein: CASRSLRYSNQPQHF.

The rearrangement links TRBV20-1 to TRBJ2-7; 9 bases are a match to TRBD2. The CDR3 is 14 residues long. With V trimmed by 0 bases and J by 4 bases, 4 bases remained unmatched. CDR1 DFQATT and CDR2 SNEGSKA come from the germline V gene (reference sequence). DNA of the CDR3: TGCAGTGCTAGAGAAGCGGGAGGTATTTACGAGCAGTACTTC. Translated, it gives CSAREAGGIYEQYF.

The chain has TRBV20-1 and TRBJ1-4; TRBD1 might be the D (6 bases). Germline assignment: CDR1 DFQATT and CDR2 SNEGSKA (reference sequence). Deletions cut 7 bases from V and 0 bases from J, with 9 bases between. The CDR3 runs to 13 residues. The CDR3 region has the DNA TGCAGTGTCGAGGGGGCAACTAATGAAAAACTGTTTTTT. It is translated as CSVEGATNEKLFF.

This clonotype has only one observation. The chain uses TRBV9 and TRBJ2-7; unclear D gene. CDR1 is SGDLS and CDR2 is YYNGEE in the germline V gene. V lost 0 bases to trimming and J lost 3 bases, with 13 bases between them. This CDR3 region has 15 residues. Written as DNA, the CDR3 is TGTGCCAGCAGCGTAGCAGGTGACCCCGTCTACGAGCAGTACTTC. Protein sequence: CASSVAGDPVYEQYF.

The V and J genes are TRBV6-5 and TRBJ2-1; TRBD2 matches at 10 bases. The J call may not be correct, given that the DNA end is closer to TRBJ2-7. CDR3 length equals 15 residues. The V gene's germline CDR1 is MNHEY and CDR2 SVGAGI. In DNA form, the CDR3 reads TGTGCCAGCAGTTACTCAGCGGGAGGGCCAGTTGAGCAGTACTTC. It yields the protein CASSYSAGGPVEQYF.

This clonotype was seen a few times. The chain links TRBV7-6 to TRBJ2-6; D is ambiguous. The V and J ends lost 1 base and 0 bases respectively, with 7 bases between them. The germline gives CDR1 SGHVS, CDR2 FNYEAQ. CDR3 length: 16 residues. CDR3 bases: TGTGCCAGCAGCTTAGACACCGTCTCTGGGGCCAACGTCCTGACTTTC. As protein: CASSLDTVSGANVLTF.

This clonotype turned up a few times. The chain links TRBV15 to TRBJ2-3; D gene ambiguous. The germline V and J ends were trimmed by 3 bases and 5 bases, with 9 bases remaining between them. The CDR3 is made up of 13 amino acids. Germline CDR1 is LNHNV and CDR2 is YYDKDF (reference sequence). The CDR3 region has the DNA TGTGCCACCAGCAGTCAGTCTGGAGATACGCAGTATTTT. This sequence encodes CATSSQSGDTQYF.

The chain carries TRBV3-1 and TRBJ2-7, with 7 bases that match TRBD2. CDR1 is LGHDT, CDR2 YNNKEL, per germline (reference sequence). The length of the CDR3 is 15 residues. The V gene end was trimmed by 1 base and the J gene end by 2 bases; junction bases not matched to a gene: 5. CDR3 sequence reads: CASSQGPGLAYEQYF. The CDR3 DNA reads TGTGCCAGCAGCCAAGGCCCAGGACTAGCCTACGAGCAGTACTTC.